This T cell receptor beta chain derives from a study of metastatic and nonmetastatic thyroid tumors. Study overall: Both malignant and benign thyroid patients supplied peripheral blood and tumor or nodule tissue samples, across which the repertoires of these patients were then compared.

Thyroid surgery was performed in patients who had received no treatment beforehand. In the case of this clone: Its matching antigen is unknown.

With MiXCR, TCRdb called clones anew from the PCR reads. Of about 25,000 clones in the sample, 20% are singletons; the top ten hold around 4.5%. Study-wide results and caveats: According to reports, the diversity of TCR beta was significantly higher in malignant thyroid tumors than in benign nodules, and this held in both blood and tumor samples.

The TCR comes from a female donor with papillary thyroid cancer or a benign thyroid nodule (not recorded which). Some clones in this sample may be carry-over from other donors' samples. The specimen was adjacent normal tissue.

As DNA, the CDR3 is TGTGCCAGTAGCGGGGGGGCCTTTTATGAGCAGTTCTTC. As protein: CASSGGAFYEQFF. The J gene is TRBJ2-1, the V gene TRBV19, with 8 bases lining up with TRBD2. Germline CDR1 reads LNHDA; CDR2 reads SQIVND (reference sequence). CDR3 length equals 13 residues. J was trimmed by 8 bases and V by 6 bases; bases with no gene match: 6.